The entry below describes one T cell receptor (beta chain). The sample belongs to a study of cytomegalovirus exposure and HLA in healthy donors. In the PCR, 60 Vbeta and 13 Jbeta primers were used. This table comes from immunoSEQ multiplex PCR, and its TCRdb copy is limited to in-frame clones, with some not included. The sample gives some 190,000 clones, over 80% of which show up once; under 1.5% is in the top ten. Germline CDR1 reads SEHNR; CDR2 reads FQNEAQ (reference sequence). The germline V and J ends were trimmed by 7 bases and 1 base, with 16 bases remaining between them. The CDR3 is 16 residues long.

The TCR originated in a girl aged 10 to 17 in good health and CMV-seropositive. Sequencing was done on a sample of PBMCs. The chain joins TRBV7-9 to TRBJ1-4; the D gene is possibly TRBD1 (5 bases). This CDR3 is CASTDRRDVTNEKLFF. CDR3 DNA sequence: TGTGCCAGCACGGATAGGAGGGACGTAACTAATGAAAAACTGTTTTTT.